This TCR beta chain was sequenced for a study of vaccination effects on CD4 cells after COVID-19 (dated by TCRdb to between 2022 and 2023). Some background on the complete study: Post-vaccine samples across the study were collected a median of 72 days after the second dose, with a range of 14 to 241. In both COVID-19 convalescent patients and infection-naive vaccine recipients, the study compared SARS-CoV-2 spike-specific CD4+ TCR repertoires from before mRNA vaccination with those from after it. Altogether, some 10 COVID-19 convalescent patients and several SARS-CoV-2-naive healthy vaccine recipients made up the full study. The Oncomine TCR Beta short-read assay on an Illumina iSeq 100 was used to sequence cultures from other donors in the study.

Deletion took 3 bases off V and 3 bases off J, with a span of 5 bases between the germline ends. The CDR3 has 12 amino acids, counting the end cysteine and phenylalanine. CDR3 DNA is the only sequence kept; it has 36 bases, read in frame from the first base. The germline V gene gives CDR1 as SNHLY and CDR2 as FYNNEI. Library method: the immunoSEQ multiplex PCR assay. DNA from the cultured and isolated CD4+ T cells underwent TCR beta CDR3 sequencing. The authors' pipeline ran thus. Non-productive TCR sequences were removed, reads were trimmed to the CDR3 region, and CDR3s of at least 7 amino acids were retained. Antigen-specific clonotypes were identified using the MANAFEST web app by comparison of expansion in peptide wells against reference cultures. To be called positive, a clone needed expansion at FDR<0.05 compared with the reference and with all other wells, an odds ratio greater than 5, and a frequency greater than 0.1% in two replicate wells. A clonotype was called cross-reactive if it was significantly expanded both in SARS-CoV-2 spike wells and in at least one common cold coronavirus spike condition. CDR3 similarity was assessed by Levenshtein distance using the stringdist R package, and unrooted trees were constructed with ape in R 3.6.1. TCRdb holds this immuneACCESS table with in-frame rearrangements only. Some clones are missing; in checked studies, unresolved V genes explain under half, and the rest has no known cause. D and trimming come from the DNA, and the V and J calls and clone size come from that table. The sample data list approximately 31,000 clones, and around 70% of these were observed just once. Together, the top ten hold 12% of the sample.

Summary of the overall study and its limitations: Clones induced by infection and clones induced by vaccination both contracted markedly at late timepoints after vaccination, which fits with T cell responses waning over time. The study was limited by a small number of convalescent patients and lacked early post-infection timepoints. In healthy vaccine recipients, vaccine-induced clones were almost all SARS-CoV-2 mono-reactive, with only 1 of 255 being cross-reactive with common cold coronaviruses.

To identify antigen-specific CD4+ T cell clonotypes by their expansion, the ViraFEST assay first stimulated PBMC with viral peptide pools and then applied TCR sequencing. After less than eleven days of culture, CD4+ T cells were isolated with the EasySep CD4+ T cell isolation kit. Each participant got two doses of an mRNA SARS-CoV-2 vaccine, either BNT162b2 or mRNA-1273. Negative nucleocapsid antibody results before and after vaccination confirmed that the healthy vaccine recipients had no prior SARS-CoV-2 infection. Each well held 1.5 million to 2.5 million PBMC cultured in IMDM containing approximately 5% human AB serum, about 10 IU/ml IL-2 and gentamicin, along with 8 to 10 ug/ml peptides. Half of the culture medium was replaced with fresh IL-2-containing medium on days 3 and 7. Unless noted otherwise, every peptide stimulation condition was cultured in triplicate wells. PBMC were separated from whole blood using Ficoll-Paque Plus gradient centrifugation and were then either cryopreserved at -140C or used fresh. The overlapping peptide pools covered the spike proteins of SARS-CoV-2 and of the common cold coronaviruses HCoV-NL63, HCoV-OC43 and HCoV-229E. The QIAamp micro DNA kit was used to extract genomic DNA from the cultured CD4+ T cells.

With respect to this clone: It lacks a known antigen. No clone much larger than this one lies a single base away; base qualities are absent.

Specimen: CD4+ T cells from PBMCs cultured with HCoV-229E spike peptides, collected after COVID-19 vaccination. Sample cell subset or site, as interpreted from the label and publication: HCoV-229E spike overlapping peptide pool stimulation. Rearrangement joined TRBV2 to TRBJ2-5; the D gene is unclear. The TCR was taken from a human donor who received a COVID-19 vaccine. The DNA is TGTGCCAGCAGTGACACCAAAGAGACCCAGTACTTC. The encoded protein is CASSDTKETQYF. With all but the CDR3 taken from the reference TRBV2 and TRBJ2-5 genes, the full variable domain is: EPEVTQTPSHQVTQMGQEVILRCVPISNHLYFYWYRQILGQKVEFLVSFYNNEISEKSEIFDDQFSVERPDGSNFTLKIRSTKLEDSAMYFCASSDTKETQYFGPGTRLLVL.